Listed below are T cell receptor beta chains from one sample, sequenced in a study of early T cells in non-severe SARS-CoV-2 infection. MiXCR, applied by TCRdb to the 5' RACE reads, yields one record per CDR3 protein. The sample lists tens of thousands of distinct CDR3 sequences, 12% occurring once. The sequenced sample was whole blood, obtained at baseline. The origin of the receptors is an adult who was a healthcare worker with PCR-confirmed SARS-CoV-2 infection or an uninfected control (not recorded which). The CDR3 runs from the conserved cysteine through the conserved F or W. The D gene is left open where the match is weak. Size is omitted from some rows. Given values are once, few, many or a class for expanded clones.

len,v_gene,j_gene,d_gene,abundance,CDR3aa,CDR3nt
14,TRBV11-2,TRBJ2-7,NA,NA,CASSPRQGRYEQYF,TGTGCCAGCAGCCCTCGGCAGGGGCGCTACGAGCAGTACTTC
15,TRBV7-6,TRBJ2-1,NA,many,CASARLPASYNEQFF,TGTGCCAGCGCTAGACTCCCCGCCTCCTACAATGAGCAGTTCTTC
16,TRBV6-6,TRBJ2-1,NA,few,CASSYSIPTLGNEQFF,TGTGCCAGCAGTTACTCGATCCCGACCTTGGGAAATGAGCAGTTCTTC
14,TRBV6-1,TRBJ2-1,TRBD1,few,CASSGAGGLNEQFF,TGTGCCAGCAGTGGTGCAGGGGGCTTGAATGAGCAGTTCTTC
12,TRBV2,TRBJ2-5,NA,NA,CASSGPLETQYF,TGTGCCAGCAGTGGGCCCCTGGAGACCCAGTACTTC
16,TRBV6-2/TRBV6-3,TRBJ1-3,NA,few,CASSYSGMSSGNTIYF,TGTGCCAGCAGTTACTCGGGGATGAGCTCTGGAAACACCATATATTTT
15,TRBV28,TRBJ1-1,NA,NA,CAVFARAVVNTEAFF,TGTGCCGTATTTGCAAGGGCAGTGGTGAACACTGAAGCTTTCTTT
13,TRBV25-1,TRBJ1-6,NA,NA,CASSVVEGSPLHF,TGTGCCAGCAGTGTAGTTGAGGGTTCACCCCTCCACTTT
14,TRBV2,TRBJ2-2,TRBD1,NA,CASSVGQVTGELFF,TGTGCCAGCAGTGTTGGACAGGTCACCGGGGAGCTGTTTTTT
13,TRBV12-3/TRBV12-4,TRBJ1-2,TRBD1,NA,CASSRGPGYGYTF,TGTGCCAGCAGTAGGGGGCCAGGCTATGGCTACACCTTC
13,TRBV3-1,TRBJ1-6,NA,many,CASSQTQGRPLHF,TGTGCCAGCAGCCAAACACAGGGCAGACCCCTCCACTTT
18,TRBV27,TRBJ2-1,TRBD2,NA,CASSLPSLAGGPNNEQFF,TGTGCCAGCAGTTTACCCTCCCTAGCGGGGGGCCCTAACAATGAGCAGTTCTTC
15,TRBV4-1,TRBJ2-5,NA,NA,CASSQEEGFLETQYF,TGCGCCAGCAGCCAAGAAGAGGGGTTCCTGGAGACCCAGTACTTC
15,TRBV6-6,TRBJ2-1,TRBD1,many,CASSSQGAAYNEQFF,TGTGCCAGCAGCTCACAGGGGGCGGCCTACAATGAGCAGTTCTTC
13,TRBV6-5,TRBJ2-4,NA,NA,CASSRGEANIQYF,TGTGCCAGCAGCAGGGGAGAAGCGAACATTCAGTACTTC